This TCR beta chain was identified during a study of beta chain features in type 1 diabetes (dated by TCRdb to the late 2010s). Turning to the overall study: Mean age, gender distribution, total cell number and subset yield did not differ between patients and healthy donors. A total of 85 million to 110 million sorted cells were examined across all samples, and RNA yield correlated strongly with the number of cells per subset. In the study, TCRB repertoires of sorted circulating CD4+ T cell subsets from recently diagnosed type 1 diabetes patients were compared with those of matched healthy donors. Whereas all 28 donors provided naive and central memory subsets, regulatory and stem cell-like memory subsets were isolated from just 8 patients and roughly 8 healthy donors. The paper as a whole reports these results and caveats: Sequencing cDNA rather than genomic DNA could over-represent highly expressing activated cells, although activation and CD3 levels did not differ between groups. In all four CD4+ subsets, TCRB CDR3 length was moderately but significantly shorter in type 1 diabetes patients. Naive, central memory and regulatory TCRB repertoires appeared to be more alike among patients than among healthy donors. Patients with type 1 diabetes made fewer insertions and deleted more nucleotides at VDJ recombination sites, implying thymic rearrangement abnormalities. Only small numbers of individuals were included in the HLA sub-analyses, which left unresolved whether HLA type had any influence on TCRB rearrangement. PCR might favor shorter templates, but patient and control samples were amplified and corrected together, so any skew would affect both groups equally.

On this clone itself: Its antigen is not yet known. Nothing much larger sits one base from this clone, and base qualities are not available.

From each donor, a single peripheral blood sample of 100 to 150 mL on average was drawn into heparinised tubes. A BD FACSAria II and a panel including CD45RO, CCR7, CD25, CD127, CD95 and CD27 were used to sort naive, central memory, regulatory and stem cell-like memory CD4+ T cells. Every sorted population had a purity above 95%. Right away, PBMCs were isolated by Lymphoprep density gradient centrifugation and were stained directly, with no culture step. Samples were stained and sorted in pairs, with one healthy donor and one patient per experiment, so that batch effects were minimized. The CDR3 goes from the cysteine to the phenylalanine over 18 residues. The kept DNA is CDR3 alone, 54 bases in frame from the first base. The High Capacity cDNA Reverse Transcription Kit was used to reverse transcribe all of the isolated RNA, meaning that expressed TCRB transcripts were what got sequenced. Deep immunoSEQ sequencing was applied to naive, central memory and regulatory T cell samples, giving an average of around 3.8 million total reads per sample. Sorted cells were lysed in RLT buffer, and RNA was extracted using DNase-treated RNeasy Micro or Mini kits according to cell number. Each cell subset was processed on its own to prevent cross-contamination, while patient and healthy donor samples were processed together. Using the immunoSEQ multiplex PCR, TCRB sequences were amplified from cDNA into 87-bp fragments spanning the CDR3 region. Amplicons were sequenced on the Illumina HiSeq platform. Per the authors' processing: Synthetic template baselines were used to correct PCR bias computationally, reads within Hamming distance 2 were collapsed together, and singletons that could not be merged were discarded. By aligning reads against IMGT, V, D and J genes, CDR3 length, and insertions or deletions at six rearrangement sites were assigned. Within each subset, clonotype counts were normalized to sorted cell number, after which true diversity and Gini coefficients were computed with the tcR R package. Repertoire sharing was quantified using the overlap coefficient calculated on TCRB nucleotide sequences. The clones in this table, taken by TCRdb from immuneACCESS, are in-frame only. Not every clone is retained; where verified, under half of the shortfall comes from an unresolved V gene, and the cause of the rest is unknown. The V and J calls and clone size were taken over from that table, and D and trimming were inferred from the DNA. The sample profile shows around 320,000 clones; 12% to 15% of them were found once. 5.5% to 7.5% of the sample goes to the ten largest clones.

The TCR comes from a man aged 25-40 years in good health. The sample taken for sequencing was central memory CD4+ T cells from blood. The chain uses TRBV21-1 and TRBJ2-5; the table's D call of TRBD2 was not tested on the DNA. TRBV21-1 is tagged as a pseudogene. The CDR3 corresponds to CASSQMGLAGGRLETQYF. The DNA sequence is given as TGTGCCAGCAGCCAGATGGGACTAGCGGGGGGCAGGCTGGAGACCCAGTACTTC.